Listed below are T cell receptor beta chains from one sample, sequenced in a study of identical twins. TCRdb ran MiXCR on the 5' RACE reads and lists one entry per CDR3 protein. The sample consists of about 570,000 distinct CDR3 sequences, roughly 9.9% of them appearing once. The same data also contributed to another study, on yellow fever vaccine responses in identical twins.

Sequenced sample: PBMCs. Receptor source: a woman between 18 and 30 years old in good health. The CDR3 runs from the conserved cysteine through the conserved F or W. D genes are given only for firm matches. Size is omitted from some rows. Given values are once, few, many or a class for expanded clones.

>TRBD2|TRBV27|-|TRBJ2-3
TGTGCCAGCAGTCTTCAGCCGGGACTAGCGGGAGCAGATACGCAGTATTTT
CASSLQPGLAGADTQYF
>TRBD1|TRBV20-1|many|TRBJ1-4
TGCAGTGCTAAACCCGGGACAGCTTTAAATGAAAAACTGTTTTTT
CSAKPGTALNEKLFF
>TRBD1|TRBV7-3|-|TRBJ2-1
TGTGCCAGCAGCCTAGCCCCCCTCGGACAGGACAATGAGCAGTTCTTC
CASSLAPLGQDNEQFF
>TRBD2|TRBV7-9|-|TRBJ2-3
TGTGCCACCCTGACCGGGACTAGCGGGGGGGCGAATACGCAGTATTTT
CATLTGTSGGANTQYF
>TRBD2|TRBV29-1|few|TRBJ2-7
TGCAGCGTTCTACCGTTTAGCGGGTACGAGCAGTACTTC
CSVLPFSGYEQYF
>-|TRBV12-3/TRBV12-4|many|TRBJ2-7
TGTGCCAGCAGAGATAGCAACTCCTACGAGCAGTACTTC
CASRDSNSYEQYF
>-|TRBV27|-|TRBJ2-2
TGTGCCAGCAGTTTATTCCAGAACACCGGGGAGCTGTTTTTT
CASSLFQNTGELFF
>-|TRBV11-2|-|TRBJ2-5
TGTGCCAGCAGCTTAGACGGGGTGGTCCAAGAGACCCAGTACTTC
CASSLDGVVQETQYF
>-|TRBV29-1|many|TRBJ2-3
TGCAGCGTTGTCGAACTTCCTAGCACAGATACGCAGTATTTT
CSVVELPSTDTQYF
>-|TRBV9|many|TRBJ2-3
TGTGCCAGCAGCGTAGGTTCCGGAGGGGGGACCCCAAATACGCAGTATTTT
CASSVGSGGGTPNTQYF
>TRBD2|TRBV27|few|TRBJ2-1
TGTGCCAGCAGTCCCACCCGGGAGGACTCCTACAATGAGCAGTTCTTC
CASSPTREDSYNEQFF
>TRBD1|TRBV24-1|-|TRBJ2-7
TGTGCCACCAGCCAGGGGGCCCACGAGGAGTACTTC
CATSQGAHEEYF
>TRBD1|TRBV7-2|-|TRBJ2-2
TGTGCCAGCAGCTTAAAAGACAGGGGGTTAAAGACCGGGGAGCTGTTTTTT
CASSLKDRGLKTGELFF
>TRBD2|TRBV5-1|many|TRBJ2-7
TGTGCCAGCAGCCCGGGACTAGCGGGATCCTACGAGCAGTACTTC
CASSPGLAGSYEQYF
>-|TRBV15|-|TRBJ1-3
TGTGCCACCAGCAGAGCGGGCAGGGGTACTGGAAACACCATATATTTT
CATSRAGRGTGNTIYF
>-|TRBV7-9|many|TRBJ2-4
TGTGCCAGCACCTCGGCCGACAAAAACATTCAGTACTTC
CASTSADKNIQYF
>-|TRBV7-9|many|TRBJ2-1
TGTGCCAGCAGCTTACCTAGCGCGAAGAACAATGAGCAGTTCTTC
CASSLPSAKNNEQFF
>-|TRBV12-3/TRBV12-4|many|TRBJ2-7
TGTGCCAGCAGTTTCGCGGGAAGGGGCGAGCAGTACTTC
CASSFAGRGEQYF
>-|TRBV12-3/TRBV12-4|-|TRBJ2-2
TGTGCCAGCAGCCTACGCAGGGGTAACGGGGAGCTGTTTTTT
CASSLRRGNGELFF
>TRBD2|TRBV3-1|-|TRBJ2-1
TGTGCCAGCAGCCAATTAAGGCTAGCGGGAAGTCGTAACTACAATGAGCAGTTCTTC
CASSQLRLAGSRNYNEQFF
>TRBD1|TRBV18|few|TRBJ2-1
TGTGCCAGCTCACATCCAACAGGGGGACGGCATGAGCAGTTCTTC
CASSHPTGGRHEQFF
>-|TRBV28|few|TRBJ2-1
TGTGCCACCTACGACAATGAGCAGTTCTTC
CATYDNEQFF
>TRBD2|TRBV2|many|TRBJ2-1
TGTGCCAGCAGTGGACTAGCGGGGGATTACAATGAGCAGTTCTTC
CASSGLAGDYNEQFF
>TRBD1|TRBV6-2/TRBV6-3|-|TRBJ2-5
TGTGCCAGCAGGGATCTGGACAGGACTCAAGAGACCCAGTACTTC
CASRDLDRTQETQYF
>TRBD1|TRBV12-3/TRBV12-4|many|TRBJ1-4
TGTGCCAGCAGTTCCGGGACAGGGTCTCGAAAACTGTTTTTT
CASSSGTGSRKLFF
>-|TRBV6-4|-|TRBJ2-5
TGTGCCAGCACTGAACCGGGGTACCAAGAGACCCAGTACTTC
CASTEPGYQETQYF
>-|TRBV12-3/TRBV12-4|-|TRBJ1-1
TGTGCCAGCAGCCGTACAGGGATGTTCGCTGAAGCTTTCTTT
CASSRTGMFAEAFF